This paragraph reports one TCR beta chain. Its antigen is still unknown. These data originate in a study of OX40 agonist ivuxolimab in advanced cancers. Whole-study context: Each dose-escalation patient presented with hepatocellular carcinoma, melanoma, renal cell or head and neck cancer. Three individuals attained partial responses, comprising one hepatocellular carcinoma case and two cutaneous melanoma cases. Findings and caveats of the study: At 0.1-3.0 mg/kg, partial responders had clonal expansion among the lowest observed. At doses 0.1 to 3.0 mg/kg, CD4+ and CD8+ clones expanded.

CDR3 size: 16 residues. The germline CDR1 and CDR2 sequences are WSHSY and SAAADI. V trimming: 3 bases; J trimming: 5 bases; junction bases outside the gene matches: 8. TCRdb's copy holds only in-frame clones and misses some; the assay was immunoSEQ multiplex PCR. The sample contains around 16,000 clones, 90% of which appear only once. The source of this sequence is an adult with an advanced solid tumor such as melanoma, head and neck, liver or kidney cancer. The rearrangement links TRBV10-2 to TRBJ2-1, with TRBD2 identical over 9 bases. The source material was CD4+ or CD8+ T cells sorted from blood, sampled in a trial of the OX40 agonist ivuxolimab. CDR3 loop: CASSEGIAGVNNEQFF. CDR3 sequence (DNA): TGCGCCAGCAGTGAAGGGATAGCGGGAGTGAACAATGAGCAGTTCTTC.